This entry describes one T cell receptor beta chain. The sample originates from a study of T-cell reconstitution after alpha-beta-depleted transplantation in children. Preparation of the TCRbeta library was carried out with unique molecular identifiers. Each CDR3 protein is one row after TCRdb ran MiXCR on the PCR reads. The sample lists 350,000 to 450,000 distinct CDR3 sequences, 13% occurring once. Sequenced here: PBMCs, sampled from the stem cell graft. The sequence derives from a human donor who donated a stem cell graft to a child with Fanconi anemia.

The CDR3 sequence is CASSQGTGWAGETQYF. As DNA, the CDR3 is TGTGCCAGCAGCCAGGGGACAGGGTGGGCAGGCGAGACCCAGTACTTC. The gene calls are TRBV14 and TRBJ2-5; TRBD1 matches at 9 bases. The CDR3 spans 16 residues. From germline, CDR1 is SGHDN and CDR2 FVKESK. V shed 3 bases, J shed 5 bases, and the junction held 10 bases outside the gene matches. The full variable domain, its missing parts supplied by reference TRBV14 and TRBJ2-5, is EAGVTQFPSHSVIEKGQTVTLRCDPISGHDNLYWYRRVMGKEIKFLLHFVKESKQDESGMPNNRFLAERTGGTYSTLKVQPAELEDSGVYFCASSQGTGWAGETQYFGPGTRLLVL.